The clone carrying this T cell receptor beta chain was observed a few times. Its antigen is undetermined. J was trimmed by 3 bases and V by 6 bases; bases with no gene match: 8. The CDR3 is 13 amino acids. CDR1 and CDR2 (germline): DFQATT, SNEGSKA (reference sequence). Clinical symptoms and serum thyroxine were used for diagnosis; TRAb, thyroid ultrasound and orbital computed tomography were also relied on. The PBMCs had their origin in around 9.1 ml of fresh peripheral blood. RNA served as the template for amplifying TCR beta CDR3 regions. HTBI primers primed a first-round RT-PCR, and a second-round multiplex PCR followed. MiXCR was run by TCRdb on the multiplex PCR reads, yielding one entry per CDR3 protein. The sample yields over 11,000 distinct CDR3 sequences, around 50% seen once. The data stem from a study of Graves' ophthalmopathy and Graves' hyperthyroidism. Study information: Peripheral blood was collected at initial diagnosis, before any treatment. General observations from the study: The majority of expanded thyroid clonotypes above 0.001 frequency also occurred in blood.

This chain uses TRBV20-1 with TRBJ2-7; the match to TRBD1 covers 7 bases. The TCR originated in a woman aged 25 to 39 with Graves' ophthalmopathy. Sequenced input: peripheral blood. The CDR3 nucleotides are TGCAGTGCCCCCTCTTACAGGGGCTACGAGCAGTACTTC. This translates into CSAPSYRGYEQYF.